This TCR beta chain is from a study of metastatic and nonmetastatic thyroid tumors. Patients had received no treatment of any kind before thyroid surgery. The V segment lost 6 bases and the J segment 6 bases; nucleotides outside the gene matches: 11. Germline CDR1 and CDR2: SGHAT and FQDESV (reference sequence). The CDR3 is 16 amino acids. TCRdb re-called the PCR reads with MiXCR. The sample shows about 59,000 clones, almost 30% of them seen only once. The sequencing sample was made of blood. The receptor's source is a female donor with papillary thyroid cancer or a benign thyroid nodule (not recorded which). Some clones in this sample may be carry-over from other donors' samples. The rearrangement uses TRBV11-1 and TRBJ2-1, with TRBD2 identical over 10 bases. The CDR3 reads CASRPGEREGRNEQFF. CDR3 coding DNA: TGTGCCAGCAGGCCGGGAGAGCGGGAGGGCCGCAATGAGCAGTTCTTC.